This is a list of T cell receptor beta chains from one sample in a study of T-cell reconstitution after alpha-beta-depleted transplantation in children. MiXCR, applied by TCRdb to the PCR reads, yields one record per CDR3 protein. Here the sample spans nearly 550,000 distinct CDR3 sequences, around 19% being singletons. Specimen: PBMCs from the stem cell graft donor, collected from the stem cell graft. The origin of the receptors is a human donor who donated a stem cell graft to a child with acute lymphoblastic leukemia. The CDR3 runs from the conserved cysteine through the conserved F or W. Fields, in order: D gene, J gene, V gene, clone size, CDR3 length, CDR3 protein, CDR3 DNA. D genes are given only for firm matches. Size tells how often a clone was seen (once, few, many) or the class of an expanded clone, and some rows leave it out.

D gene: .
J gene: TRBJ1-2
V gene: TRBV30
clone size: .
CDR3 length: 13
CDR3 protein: CAWKMGGAYGYTF
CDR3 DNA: TGTGCCTGGAAAATGGGGGGCGCTTATGGCTACACCTTC

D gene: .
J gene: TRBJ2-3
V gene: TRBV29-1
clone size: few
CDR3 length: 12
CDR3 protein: CSESMVTDTQYF
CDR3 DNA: TGCAGCGAAAGCATGGTCACAGATACGCAGTATTTT

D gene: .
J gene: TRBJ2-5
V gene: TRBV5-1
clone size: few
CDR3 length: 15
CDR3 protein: CASSEPSVYQETQYF
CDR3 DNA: TGCGCCAGCAGCGAACCCTCAGTGTACCAAGAGACCCAGTACTTC

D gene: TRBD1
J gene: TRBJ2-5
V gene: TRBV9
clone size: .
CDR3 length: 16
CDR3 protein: CASSDYRDRGPETQYF
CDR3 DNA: TGTGCCAGCAGCGACTACCGGGACAGGGGGCCAGAGACCCAGTACTTC

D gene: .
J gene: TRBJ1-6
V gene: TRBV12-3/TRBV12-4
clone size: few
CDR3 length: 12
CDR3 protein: CASSPGVRPLHF
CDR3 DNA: TGTGCCAGCAGTCCTGGGGTTAGGCCCCTCCACTTT

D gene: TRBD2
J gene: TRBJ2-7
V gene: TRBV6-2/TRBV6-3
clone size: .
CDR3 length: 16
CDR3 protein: CASSAAGTSGRKEQYF
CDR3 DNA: TGTGCCAGCAGTGCGGCCGGGACTAGCGGGAGGAAAGAGCAGTACTTC

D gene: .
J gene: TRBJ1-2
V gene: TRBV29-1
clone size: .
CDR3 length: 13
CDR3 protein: CSVEASESYGYTF
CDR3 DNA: TGCAGCGTTGAAGCATCAGAGAGTTATGGCTACACCTTC

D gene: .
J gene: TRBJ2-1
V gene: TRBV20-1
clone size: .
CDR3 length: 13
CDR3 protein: CSARGGGRNEQFF
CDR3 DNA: TGCAGTGCTAGAGGCGGGGGCCGCAATGAGCAGTTCTTC

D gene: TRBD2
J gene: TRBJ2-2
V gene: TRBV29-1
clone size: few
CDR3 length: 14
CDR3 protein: CSVGGGRNTGELFF
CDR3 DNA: TGCAGCGTTGGCGGCGGGAGAAACACCGGGGAGCTGTTTTTT

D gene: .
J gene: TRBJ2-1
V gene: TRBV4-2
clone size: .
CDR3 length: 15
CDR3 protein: CASSQDQRGPNEQFF
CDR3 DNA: TGTGCCAGCAGCCAAGATCAGAGAGGCCCCAATGAGCAGTTCTTC